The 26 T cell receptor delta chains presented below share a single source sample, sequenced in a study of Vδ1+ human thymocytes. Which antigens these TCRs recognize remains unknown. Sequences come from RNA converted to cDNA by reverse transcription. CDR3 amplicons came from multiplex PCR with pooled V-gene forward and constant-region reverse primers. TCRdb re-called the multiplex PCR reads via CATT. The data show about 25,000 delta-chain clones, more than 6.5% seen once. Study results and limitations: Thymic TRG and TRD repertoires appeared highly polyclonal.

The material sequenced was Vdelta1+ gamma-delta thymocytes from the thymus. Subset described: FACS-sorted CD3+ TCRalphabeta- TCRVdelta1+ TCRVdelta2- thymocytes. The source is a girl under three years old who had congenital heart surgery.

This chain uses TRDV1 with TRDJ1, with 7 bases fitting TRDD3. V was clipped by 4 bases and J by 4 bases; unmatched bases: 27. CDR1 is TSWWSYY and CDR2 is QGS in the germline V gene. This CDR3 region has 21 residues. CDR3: CALGGGRGWPVGYAYGDKLIF. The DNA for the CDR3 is TGTGCTCTTGGGGGAGGTCGGGGATGGCCCGTTGGATACGCGTATGGCGATAAACTCATCTTT.

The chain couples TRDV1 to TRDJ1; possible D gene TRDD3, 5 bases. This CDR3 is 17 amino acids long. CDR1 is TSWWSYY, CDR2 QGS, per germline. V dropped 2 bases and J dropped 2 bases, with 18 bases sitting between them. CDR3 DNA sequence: TGTGCTCTTGGGGAAGCCCCACTTTGCGGGGGTACCGATAAACTCATCTTT. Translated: CALGEAPLCGGTDKLIF.

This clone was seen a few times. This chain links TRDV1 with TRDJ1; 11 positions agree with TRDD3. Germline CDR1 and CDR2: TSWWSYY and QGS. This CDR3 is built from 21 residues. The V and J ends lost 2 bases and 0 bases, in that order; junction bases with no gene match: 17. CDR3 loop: CALGERVTGGYRGLYTDKLIF. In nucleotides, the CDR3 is TGTGCTCTTGGGGAAAGAGTGACTGGGGGATATAGGGGCTTGTACACCGATAAACTCATCTTT.

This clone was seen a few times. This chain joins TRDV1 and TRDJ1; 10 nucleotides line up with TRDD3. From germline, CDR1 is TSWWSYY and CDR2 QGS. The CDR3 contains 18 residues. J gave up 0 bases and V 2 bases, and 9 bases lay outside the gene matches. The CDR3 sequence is CALGETRGDTEYTDKLIF. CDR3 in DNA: TGTGCTCTTGGGGAAACGCGGGGGGATACGGAGTACACCGATAAACTCATCTTT.

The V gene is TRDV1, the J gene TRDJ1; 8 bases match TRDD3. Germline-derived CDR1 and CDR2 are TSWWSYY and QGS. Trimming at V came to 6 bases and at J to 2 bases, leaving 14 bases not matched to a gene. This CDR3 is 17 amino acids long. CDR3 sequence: CALGQYQRGIRTDKLIF. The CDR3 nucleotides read TGTGCTCTTGGACAATACCAAAGGGGGATAAGAACCGATAAACTCATCTTT.

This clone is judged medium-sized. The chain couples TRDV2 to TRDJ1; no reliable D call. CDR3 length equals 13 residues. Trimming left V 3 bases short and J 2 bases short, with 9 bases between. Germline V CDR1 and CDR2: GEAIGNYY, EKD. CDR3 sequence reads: CACDELGTDKLIF. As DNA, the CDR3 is TGTGCCTGTGACGAACTCGGGACCGATAAACTCATCTTT.

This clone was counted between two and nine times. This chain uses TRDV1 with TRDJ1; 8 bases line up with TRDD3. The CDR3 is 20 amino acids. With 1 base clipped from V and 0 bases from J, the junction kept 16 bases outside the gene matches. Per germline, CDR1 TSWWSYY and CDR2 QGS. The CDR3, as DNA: TGTGCTCTTGGGGAACGTCGATATAGCGACTGGGGGTCACACACCGATAAACTCATCTTT. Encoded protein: CALGERRYSDWGSHTDKLIF.

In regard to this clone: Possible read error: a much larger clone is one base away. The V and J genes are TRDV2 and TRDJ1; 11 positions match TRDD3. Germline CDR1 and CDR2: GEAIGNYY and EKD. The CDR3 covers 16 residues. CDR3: CARDTMGDTHTDKLIF. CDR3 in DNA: TGTGCCCGTGACACAATGGGGGATACGCACACCGATAAACTCATCTTT.

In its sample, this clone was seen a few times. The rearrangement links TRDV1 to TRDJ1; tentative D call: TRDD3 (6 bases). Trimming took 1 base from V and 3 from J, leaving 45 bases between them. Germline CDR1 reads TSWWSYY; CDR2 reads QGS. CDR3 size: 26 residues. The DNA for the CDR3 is TGTGCTCTTGGGGAACATACCCCCAGTAAGGGTCCCCACAGTCGAAGTCTGGGGATGGGGCCCGATAAACTCATCTTT. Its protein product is CALGEHTPSKGPHSRSLGMGPDKLIF.

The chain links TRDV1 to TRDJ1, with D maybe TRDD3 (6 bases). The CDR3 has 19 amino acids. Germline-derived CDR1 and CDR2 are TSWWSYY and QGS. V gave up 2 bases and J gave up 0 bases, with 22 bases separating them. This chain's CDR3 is CALGERSPSRGTYTDKLIF. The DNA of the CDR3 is TGTGCTCTTGGGGAAAGGAGTCCGAGCCGGGGGACTTACACCGATAAACTCATCTTT.

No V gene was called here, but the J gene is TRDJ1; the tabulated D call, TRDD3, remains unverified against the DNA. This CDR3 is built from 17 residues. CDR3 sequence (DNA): TGTGCTCTTGGGGAAACCACCCCCCTTCGCTACACCGATAAACTCATCTTT. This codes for CALGETTPLRYTDKLIF.

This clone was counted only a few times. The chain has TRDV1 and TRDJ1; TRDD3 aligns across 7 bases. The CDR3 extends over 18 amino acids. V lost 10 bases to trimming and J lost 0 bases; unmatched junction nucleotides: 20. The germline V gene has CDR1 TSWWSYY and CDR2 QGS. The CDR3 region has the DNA TGTGCTCCCCCATACTACGGCCTGGGGGCAGACTACACCGATAAACTCATCTTT. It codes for CAPPYYGLGADYTDKLIF.

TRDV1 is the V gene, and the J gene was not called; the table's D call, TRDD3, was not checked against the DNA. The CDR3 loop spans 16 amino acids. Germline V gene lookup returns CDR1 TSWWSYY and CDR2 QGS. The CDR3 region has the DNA TGTGCTCTTGGGGCCCTTCCTCCACGGGACTGGGGGCGGCTCATCTTT. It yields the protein CALGALPPRDWGRLIF.

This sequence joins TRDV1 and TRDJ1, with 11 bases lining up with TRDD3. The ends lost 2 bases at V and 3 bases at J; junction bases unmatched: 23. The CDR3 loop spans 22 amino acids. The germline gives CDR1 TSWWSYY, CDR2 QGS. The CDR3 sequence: CALGEGWSLRLGDRASPDKLIF. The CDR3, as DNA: TGTGCTCTTGGGGAAGGGTGGTCTCTGCGACTGGGGGATAGGGCCTCCCCCGATAAACTCATCTTT.

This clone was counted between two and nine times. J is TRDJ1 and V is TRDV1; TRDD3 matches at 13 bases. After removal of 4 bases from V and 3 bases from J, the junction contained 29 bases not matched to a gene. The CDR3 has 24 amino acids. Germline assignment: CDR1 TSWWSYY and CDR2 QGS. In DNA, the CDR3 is TGTGCTCTTGGGGGCCCTCCATACGTCTTCTACTGGGGGATACGCAATAATCTCCCCGATAAACTCATCTTT. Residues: CALGGPPYVFYWGIRNNLPDKLIF.

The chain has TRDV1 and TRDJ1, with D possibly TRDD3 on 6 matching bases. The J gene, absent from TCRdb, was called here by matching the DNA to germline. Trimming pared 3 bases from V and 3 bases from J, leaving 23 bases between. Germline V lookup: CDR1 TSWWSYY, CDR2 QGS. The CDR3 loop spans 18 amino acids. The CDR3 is CALGEYPVLDTRADKLIF. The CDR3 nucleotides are TGTGCTCTTGGGGAGTACCCCGTCTTGGATACTCGGGCCGATAAACTCATCTTT.

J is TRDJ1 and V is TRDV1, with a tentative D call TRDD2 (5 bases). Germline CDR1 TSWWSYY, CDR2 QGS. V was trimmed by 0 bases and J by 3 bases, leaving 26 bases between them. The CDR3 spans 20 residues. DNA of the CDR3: TGTGCTCTTGGGGAACTAAGGCCTACCTCTCCGGGAGGGCGCGCCGATAAACTCATCTTT. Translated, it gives CALGELRPTSPGGRADKLIF.

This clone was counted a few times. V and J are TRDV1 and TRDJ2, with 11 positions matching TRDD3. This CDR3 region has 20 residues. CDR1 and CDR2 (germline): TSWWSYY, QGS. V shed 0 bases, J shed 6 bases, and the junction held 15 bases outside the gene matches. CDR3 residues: CALGELVFRTGGYPPAQLFF. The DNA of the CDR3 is TGTGCTCTTGGGGAACTAGTCTTCCGTACTGGGGGATATCCCCCAGCACAACTCTTCTTT.

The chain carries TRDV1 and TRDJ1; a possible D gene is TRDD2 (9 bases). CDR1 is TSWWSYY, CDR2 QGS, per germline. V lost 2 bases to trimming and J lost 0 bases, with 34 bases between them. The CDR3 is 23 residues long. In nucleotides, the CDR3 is TGTGCTCTTGGGGAAGACGCCTTCCTACGTACTCGGGGCTGGGGGACCTACACCGATAAACTCATCTTT. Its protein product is CALGEDAFLRTRGWGTYTDKLIF.

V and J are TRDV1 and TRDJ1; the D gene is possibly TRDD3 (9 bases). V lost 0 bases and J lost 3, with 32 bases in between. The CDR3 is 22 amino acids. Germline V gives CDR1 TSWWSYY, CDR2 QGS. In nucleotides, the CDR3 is TGTGCTCTTGGGGAACTAGCCCATCTTCCTACAGGTTCTGGGGGATGTGCCGATAAACTCATCTTT. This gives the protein CALGELAHLPTGSGGCADKLIF.

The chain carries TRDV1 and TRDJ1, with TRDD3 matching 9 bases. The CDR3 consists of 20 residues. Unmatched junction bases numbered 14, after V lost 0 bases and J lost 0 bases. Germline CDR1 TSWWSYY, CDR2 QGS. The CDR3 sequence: CALGELTSSGGSAYTDKLIF. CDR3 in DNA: TGTGCTCTTGGGGAACTTACCTCCTCTGGGGGATCCGCGTACACCGATAAACTCATCTTT.

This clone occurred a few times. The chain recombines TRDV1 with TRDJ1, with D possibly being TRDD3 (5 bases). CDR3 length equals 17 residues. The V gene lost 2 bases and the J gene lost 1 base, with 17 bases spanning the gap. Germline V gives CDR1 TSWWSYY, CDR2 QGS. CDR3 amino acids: CALGEMSAVLVTDKLIF. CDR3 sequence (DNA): TGTGCTCTTGGGGAAATGTCCGCCGTACTGGTCACCGATAAACTCATCTTT.

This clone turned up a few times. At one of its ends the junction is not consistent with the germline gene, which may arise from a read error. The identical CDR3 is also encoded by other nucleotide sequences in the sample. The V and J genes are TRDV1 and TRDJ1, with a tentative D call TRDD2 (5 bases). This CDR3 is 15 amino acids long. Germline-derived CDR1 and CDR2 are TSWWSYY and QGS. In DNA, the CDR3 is TGCGCTCTTGGTTCCTTTGCCCTCGGGACCGATAAACTCATCTTT. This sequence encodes CALGSFALGTDKLIF.

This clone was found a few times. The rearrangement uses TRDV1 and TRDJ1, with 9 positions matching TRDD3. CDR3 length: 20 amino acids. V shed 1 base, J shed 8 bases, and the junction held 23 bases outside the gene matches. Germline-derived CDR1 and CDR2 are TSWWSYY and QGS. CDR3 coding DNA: TGTGCTCTTGGGGAACGGGTCACTACGTTCCTCTTACTGGGGGACTCAAAACTCATCTTT. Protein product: CALGERVTTFLLLGDSKLIF.

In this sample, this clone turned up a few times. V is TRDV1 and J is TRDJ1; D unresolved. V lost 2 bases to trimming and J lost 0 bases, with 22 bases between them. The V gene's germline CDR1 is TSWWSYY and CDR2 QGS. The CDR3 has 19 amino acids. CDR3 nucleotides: TGTGCTCTTGGGGAAATGACTCAGTACGCCGCTCCTTACACCGATAAACTCATCTTT. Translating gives CALGEMTQYAAPYTDKLIF.

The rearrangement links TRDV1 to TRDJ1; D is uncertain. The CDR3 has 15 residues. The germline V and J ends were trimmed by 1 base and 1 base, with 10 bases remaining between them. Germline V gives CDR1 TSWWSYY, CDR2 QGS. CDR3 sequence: CALGERTAVTDKLIF. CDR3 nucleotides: TGTGCTCTTGGGGAACGAACAGCCGTCACCGATAAACTCATCTTT.